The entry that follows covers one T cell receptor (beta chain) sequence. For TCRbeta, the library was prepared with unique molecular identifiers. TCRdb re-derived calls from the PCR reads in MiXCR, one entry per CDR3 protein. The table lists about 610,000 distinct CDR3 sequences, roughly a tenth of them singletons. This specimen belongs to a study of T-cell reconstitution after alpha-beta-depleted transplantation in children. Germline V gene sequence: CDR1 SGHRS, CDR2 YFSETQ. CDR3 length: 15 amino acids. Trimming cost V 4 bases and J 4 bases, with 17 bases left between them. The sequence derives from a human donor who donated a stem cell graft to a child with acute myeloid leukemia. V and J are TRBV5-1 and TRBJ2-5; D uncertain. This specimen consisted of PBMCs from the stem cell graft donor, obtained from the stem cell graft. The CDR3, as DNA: TGCGCCAGCAGCCTGCGGCCCAGTGAGATAGAGACCCAGTACTTC. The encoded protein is CASSLRPSEIETQYF.